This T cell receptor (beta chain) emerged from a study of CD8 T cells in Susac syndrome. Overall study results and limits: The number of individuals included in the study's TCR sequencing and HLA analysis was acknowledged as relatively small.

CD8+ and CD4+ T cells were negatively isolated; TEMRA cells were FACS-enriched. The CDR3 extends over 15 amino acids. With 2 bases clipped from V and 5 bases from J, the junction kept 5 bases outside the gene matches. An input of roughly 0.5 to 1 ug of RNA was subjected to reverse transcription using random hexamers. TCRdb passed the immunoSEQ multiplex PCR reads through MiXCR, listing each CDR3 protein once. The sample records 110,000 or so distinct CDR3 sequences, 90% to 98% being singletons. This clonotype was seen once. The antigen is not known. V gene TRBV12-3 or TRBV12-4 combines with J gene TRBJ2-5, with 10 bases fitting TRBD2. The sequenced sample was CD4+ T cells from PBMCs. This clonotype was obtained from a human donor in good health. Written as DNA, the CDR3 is TGTGCCAGCAGTTTACGGTCTAGCGGGAGCGAGACCCAGTACTTC. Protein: CASSLRSSGSETQYF.